The entry below gives a single T cell receptor beta chain sequence along with its context. Its specificity is not known. These data come from a study of T cell clonality in common variable immunodeficiency. Overall study results and limits: Reportedly, TCR beta sequences from common variable immunodeficiency showed fewer deletions and N-nucleotide insertions. CVID patient heterogeneity limited repertoire-clinical complication correlations.

TCRdb keeps only in-frame clones here, not all; method: immunoSEQ multiplex PCR. The specimen has 25,000 to 35,000 clones, none found just once. This TCR was recovered from a human donor with common variable immunodeficiency. Sequenced: peripheral blood mononuclear cells.

The covered CDR3 bases are TGTGCCAGTAGTATAAACACAGGAGAGGACACAGATACG. Its translation: CASSINTGEDTDT. The full CDR3 is CASSINTGEDTDTQYF. The rearrangement links TRBV19 to TRBJ2-3; D may be TRBD1 (5 bases). The sequenced fragment ends 3 residues before the CDR3 boundary, so the rest is inferred from the germline J gene. CDR1 LNHDA and CDR2 SQIVND come from the germline V gene (reference sequence). The CDR3 has 16 residues. V was cut by 2 bases and J by 2 bases, with 14 bases left in between.